This T cell receptor (beta chain) came from a study of blood T cell repertoires in COVID-19. The ends were cut back, 4 bases at V and 1 base at J, with 7 bases in the middle. The CDR3 totals 13 residues. The germline V gene encodes CDR1 LNHDA and CDR2 SQIVND (reference sequence). Libraries were prepared by immunoSEQ multiplex PCR; TCRdb keeps only in-frame clonotypes and omits some of them. The sample has more than 35,000 clones, about 88% seen once. This clone showed up just a few times. The rearrangement uses TRBV19 and TRBJ1-1; D call uncertain. The sequence derives from an older man with active COVID-19. Input material: peripheral blood. The CDR3 bases are TGTGCCAGTAGTAGAGTAAGGAACACTGAAGCTTTCTTT. Its translation: CASSRVRNTEAFF.